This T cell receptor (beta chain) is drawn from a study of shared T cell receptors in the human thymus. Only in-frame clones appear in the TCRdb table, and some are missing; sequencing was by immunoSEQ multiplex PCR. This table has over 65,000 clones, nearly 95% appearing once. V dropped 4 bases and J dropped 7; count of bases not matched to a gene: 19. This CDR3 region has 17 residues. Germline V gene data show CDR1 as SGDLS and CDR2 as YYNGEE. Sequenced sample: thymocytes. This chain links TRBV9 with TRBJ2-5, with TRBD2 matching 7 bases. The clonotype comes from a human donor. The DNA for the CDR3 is TGTGCCAGCAGCCGGGGAGGGACTACCCTAGGACGGGGGACCCAGTACTTC. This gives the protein CASSRGGTTLGRGTQYF.